The clone carrying this T cell receptor (beta chain) was observed a few times. Patients of the Seattle cohort, enrolled during active infection, were followed longitudinally. Germline V gives CDR1 LGHDT, CDR2 YNNKEL (reference sequence). The CDR3 has 15 amino acids. V was shortened by 5 bases and J by 5 bases, with 15 bases between the two germline ends. Original methodology: Estimation of nucleated cell counts was performed using reference gene primer amplification. Repertoires were generated with immunoSEQ multiplex PCR, while TCRdb's copy carries only in-frame clones and drops some. From that table come the V and J calls and clone size; the DNA was used to work out D and trimming. Found here are roughly 200,000 clones, approximately 80% of them singletons; the top ten hold roughly 7.8%. These data are taken from a study of blood T cell repertoires in COVID-19. Study in general: The United States, Italy and Spain provided the acute and convalescent COVID-19 samples. T cells, B-cell-depleted T cells, or PBMCs supplied cDNA or gDNA.

The chain carries TRBV3-1 (or the pseudogene TRBV3-2) and TRBJ1-4; unclear D gene. The receptor comes from a woman of 80 years or more with COVID-19, enrolled during active disease. The specimen sequenced was peripheral blood. Here the CDR3 DNA reads TGTGCCAGCAGCTCTGCCATTCGAGGAAATGAAAAACTGTTTTTT. It yields the protein CASSSAIRGNEKLFF.